This TCR beta chain is from a study of blood T cell repertoires in COVID-19. Overall study context: Samples of COVID-19 (acute and convalescent) were obtained from the United States, Italy and Spain. T cells, B-cell-depleted T cells, or PBMCs supplied cDNA or gDNA.

Authors' data handling: Reference gene primer amplification gave estimated nucleated cell counts. Data came from immunoSEQ multiplex PCR; TCRdb stores just in-frame clones and leaves some out. D and trimming were read from the DNA, whereas the V and J calls and clone size are those reported in that table. This table has 210,000 or so clones, about nine tenths appearing once. V shed 0 bases and J 5 bases; nucleotides not matched to a gene: 6. Germline V lookup: CDR1 MGHDK, CDR2 SYGVNS. CDR3 length: 16 residues. V and J are TRBV25-1 and TRBJ2-5; 10 bases agree with TRBD2. This TCR was sampled from a woman aged 55-69 years with acute or convalescent COVID-19. Sample: peripheral blood. The CDR3 sequence: CASSEYPSGSGETQYF. In DNA form, the CDR3 reads TGTGCCAGCAGTGAATACCCTAGCGGGAGTGGGGAGACCCAGTACTTC.